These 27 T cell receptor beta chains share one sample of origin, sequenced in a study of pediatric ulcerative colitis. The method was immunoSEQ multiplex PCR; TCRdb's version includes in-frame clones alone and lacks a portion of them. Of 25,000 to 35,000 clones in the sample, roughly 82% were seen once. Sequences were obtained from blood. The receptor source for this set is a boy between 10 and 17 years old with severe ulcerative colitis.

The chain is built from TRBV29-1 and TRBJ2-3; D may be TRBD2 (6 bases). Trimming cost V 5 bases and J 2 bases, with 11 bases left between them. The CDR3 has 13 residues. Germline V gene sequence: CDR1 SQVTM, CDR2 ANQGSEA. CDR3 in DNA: TGCAGCGTTTCGGGACTTTTCACAGATACGCAGTATTTT. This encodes CSVSGLFTDTQYF.

DNA for the CDR3: TGTGCCAGCAGCTTCGGGACTCTCGACGAGCAGTACTTC. Translated: CASSFGTLDEQYF. V gene TRBV7-2 combines with J gene TRBJ2-7, with D possibly TRBD2 on 6 matching bases. Trimming took off 3 bases at V and 5 bases at J, with 11 bases between the two ends. The CDR3 runs to 13 residues. CDR1 is SGHTA and CDR2 is FQGNSA in the germline V gene.

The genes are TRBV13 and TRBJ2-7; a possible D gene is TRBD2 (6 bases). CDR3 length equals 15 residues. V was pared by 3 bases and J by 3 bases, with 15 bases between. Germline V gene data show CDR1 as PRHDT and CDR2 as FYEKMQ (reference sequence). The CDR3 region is CASSFSGDAFYEQYF. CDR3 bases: TGTGCCAGCAGCTTTTCGGGGGACGCCTTCTACGAGCAGTACTTC. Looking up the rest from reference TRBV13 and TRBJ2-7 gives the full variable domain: AAGVIQSPRHLIKEKRETATLKCYPIPRHDTVYWYQQGPGQDPQFLISFYEKMQSDKGSIPDRFSAQQFSDYHSELNMSSLELGDSALYFCASSFSGDAFYEQYFGPGTRLTVT.

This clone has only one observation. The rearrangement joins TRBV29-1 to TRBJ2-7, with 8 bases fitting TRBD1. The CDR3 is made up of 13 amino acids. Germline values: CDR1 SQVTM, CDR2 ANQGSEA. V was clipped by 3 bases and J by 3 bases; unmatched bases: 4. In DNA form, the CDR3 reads TGCAGCGTTGAGTACGGGACAGGCTACGAGCAGTACTTC. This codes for CSVEYGTGYEQYF.

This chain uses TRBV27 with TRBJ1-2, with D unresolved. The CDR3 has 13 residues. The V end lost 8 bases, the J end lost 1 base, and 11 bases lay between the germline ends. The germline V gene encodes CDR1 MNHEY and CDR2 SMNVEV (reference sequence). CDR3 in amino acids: CASAGVNNYGYTF. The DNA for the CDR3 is TGTGCCAGCGCTGGGGTGAATAACTATGGCTACACCTTC.

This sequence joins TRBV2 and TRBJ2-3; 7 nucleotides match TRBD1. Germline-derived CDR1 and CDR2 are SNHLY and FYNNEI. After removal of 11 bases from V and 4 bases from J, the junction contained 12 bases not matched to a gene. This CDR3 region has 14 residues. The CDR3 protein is CAHRGEGASDTQYF. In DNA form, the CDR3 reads TGTGCCCACCGGGGAGAGGGGGCCTCAGATACGCAGTATTTT.

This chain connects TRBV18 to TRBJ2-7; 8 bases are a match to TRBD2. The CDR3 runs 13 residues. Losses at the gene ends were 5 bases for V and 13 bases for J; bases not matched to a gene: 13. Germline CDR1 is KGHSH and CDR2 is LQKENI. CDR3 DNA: TGTGCCAGCTCAGCAGGACCCCGGGGGGGCCATTACTTC. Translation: CASSAGPRGGHYF.

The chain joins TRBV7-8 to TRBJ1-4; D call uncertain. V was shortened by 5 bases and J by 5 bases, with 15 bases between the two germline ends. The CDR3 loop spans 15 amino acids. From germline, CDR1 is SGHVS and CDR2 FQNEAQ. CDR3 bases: TGTGCCAGCAGCCCAACGGGCCCGGGAAATGAAAAACTGTTTTTT. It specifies CASSPTGPGNEKLFF.

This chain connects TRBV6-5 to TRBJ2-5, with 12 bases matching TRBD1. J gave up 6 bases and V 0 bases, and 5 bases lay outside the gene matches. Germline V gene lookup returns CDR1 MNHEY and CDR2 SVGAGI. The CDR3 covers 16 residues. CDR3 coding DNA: TGTGCCAGCAGTTACTCGGGACAGGGGGCTTCCAAGACCCAGTACTTC. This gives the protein CASSYSGQGASKTQYF.

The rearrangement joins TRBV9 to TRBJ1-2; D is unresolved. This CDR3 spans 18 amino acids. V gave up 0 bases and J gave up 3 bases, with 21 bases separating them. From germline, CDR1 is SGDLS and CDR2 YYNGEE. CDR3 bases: TGTGCCAGCAGCGTAGGCCCGGAAGCCTCTCTAGACTACTATGGCTACACCTTC. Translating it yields CASSVGPEASLDYYGYTF.

The CDR3 DNA reads as TGTGCCAGCAGCTTCGGGACTCAGCAGAAGCTTGCTTTCTTT. Translated: CASSFGTQQKLAFF. The chain has TRBV5-6 and TRBJ1-1; D perhaps matches TRBD1 (5 bases). This CDR3 contains 14 residues. The V gene lost 2 bases and the J gene lost 11 bases, with 19 bases spanning the gap. In germline, CDR1 is SGHDT, CDR2 YYEEEE.

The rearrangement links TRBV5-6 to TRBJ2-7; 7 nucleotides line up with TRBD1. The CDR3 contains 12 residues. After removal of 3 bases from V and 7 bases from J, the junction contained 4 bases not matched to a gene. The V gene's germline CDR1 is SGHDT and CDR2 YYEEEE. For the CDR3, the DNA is TGTGCCAGCAGCTGGACAGGTGGAGAGCAGTACTTC. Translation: CASSWTGGEQYF.

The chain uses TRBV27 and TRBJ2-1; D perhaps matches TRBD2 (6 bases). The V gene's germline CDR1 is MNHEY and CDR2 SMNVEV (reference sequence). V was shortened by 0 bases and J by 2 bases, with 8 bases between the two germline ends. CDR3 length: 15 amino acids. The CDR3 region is CASSLSEGTYNEQFF. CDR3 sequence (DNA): TGTGCCAGCAGTTTATCGGAGGGCACCTACAATGAGCAGTTCTTC.

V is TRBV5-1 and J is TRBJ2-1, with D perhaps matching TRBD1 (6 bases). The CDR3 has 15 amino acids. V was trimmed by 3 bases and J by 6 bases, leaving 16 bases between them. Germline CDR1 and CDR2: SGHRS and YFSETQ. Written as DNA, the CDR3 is TGCGCCAGCAGCTCCGGACAGCGAGGGGGCAATGAGCAGTTCTTC. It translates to CASSSGQRGGNEQFF.

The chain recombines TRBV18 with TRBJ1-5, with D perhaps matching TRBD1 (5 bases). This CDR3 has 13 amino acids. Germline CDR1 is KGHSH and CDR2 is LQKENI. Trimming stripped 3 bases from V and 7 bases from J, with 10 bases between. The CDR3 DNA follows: TGTGCCAGCTCACCCCAGGGTGGCCAGCCCCAGCATTTT. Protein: CASSPQGGQPQHF.

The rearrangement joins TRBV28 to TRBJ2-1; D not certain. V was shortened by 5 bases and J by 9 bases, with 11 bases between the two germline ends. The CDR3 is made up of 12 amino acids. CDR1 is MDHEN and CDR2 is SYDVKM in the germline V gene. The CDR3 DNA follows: TGTGCCAGCAGTCCCAACTTGGTTGAGCAGTTCTTC. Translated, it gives CASSPNLVEQFF.

The CDR3 loop reads CSVVGADTEAFF. The DNA of the CDR3 is TGCAGCGTTGTGGGGGCTGACACTGAAGCTTTCTTT. This chain links TRBV29-1 with TRBJ1-1, with a possible D match to TRBD1 (6 bases). Germline values: CDR1 SQVTM, CDR2 ANQGSEA. CDR3 length: 12 residues. V was clipped by 4 bases and J by 3 bases, with 9 bases between them.

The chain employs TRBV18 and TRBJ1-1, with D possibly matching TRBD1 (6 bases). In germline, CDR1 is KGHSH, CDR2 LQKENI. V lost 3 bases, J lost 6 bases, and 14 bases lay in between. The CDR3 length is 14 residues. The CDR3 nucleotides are TGTGCCAGCTCACCCCGTCCCAGGGGAGCTGAAGCTTTCTTT. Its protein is CASSPRPRGAEAFF.

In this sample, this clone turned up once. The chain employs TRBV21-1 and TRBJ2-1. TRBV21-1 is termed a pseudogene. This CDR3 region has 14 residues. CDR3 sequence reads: CASSPRVGIYEQFF. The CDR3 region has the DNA TGTGCCAGCAGCCCAAGGGTAGGTATCTATGAGCAGTTCTTC.

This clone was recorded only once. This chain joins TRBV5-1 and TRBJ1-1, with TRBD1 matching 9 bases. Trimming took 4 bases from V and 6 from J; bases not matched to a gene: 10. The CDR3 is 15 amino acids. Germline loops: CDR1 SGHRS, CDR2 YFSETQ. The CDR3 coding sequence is TGCGCCAGCAGCCCGAAGGGACAGGGAGGATCTGAAGCTTTCTTT. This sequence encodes CASSPKGQGGSEAFF. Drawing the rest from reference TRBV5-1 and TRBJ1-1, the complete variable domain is KAGVTQTPRYLIKTRGQQVTLSCSPISGHRSVSWYQQTPGQGLQFLFEYFSETQRNKGNFPGRFSGRQFSNSRSEMNVSTLELGDSALYLCASSPKGQGGSEAFFGQGTRLTVV.

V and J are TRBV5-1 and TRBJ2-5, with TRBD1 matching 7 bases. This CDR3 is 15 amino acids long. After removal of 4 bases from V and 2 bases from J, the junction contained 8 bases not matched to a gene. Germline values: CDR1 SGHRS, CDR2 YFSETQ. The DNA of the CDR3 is TGCGCCAGCAGCCCCCGAGGGACAGCACAAGAGACCCAGTACTTC. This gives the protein CASSPRGTAQETQYF. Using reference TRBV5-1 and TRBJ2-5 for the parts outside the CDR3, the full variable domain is KAGVTQTPRYLIKTRGQQVTLSCSPISGHRSVSWYQQTPGQGLQFLFEYFSETQRNKGNFPGRFSGRQFSNSRSEMNVSTLELGDSALYLCASSPRGTAQETQYFGPGTRLLVL.

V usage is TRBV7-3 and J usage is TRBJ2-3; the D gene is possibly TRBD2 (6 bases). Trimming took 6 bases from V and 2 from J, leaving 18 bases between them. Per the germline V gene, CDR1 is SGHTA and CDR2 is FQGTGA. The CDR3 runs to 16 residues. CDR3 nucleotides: TGTGCCAGCAGTTCCCCGGGACTTCCCGTCACAGATACGCAGTATTTT. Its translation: CASSSPGLPVTDTQYF. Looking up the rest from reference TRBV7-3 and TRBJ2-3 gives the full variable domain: GAGVSQTPSNKVTEKGKYVELRCDPISGHTALYWYRQSLGQGPEFLIYFQGTGAADDSGLPNDRFFAVRPEGSVSTLKIQRTERGDSAVYLCASSSPGLPVTDTQYFGPGTRLTVL.

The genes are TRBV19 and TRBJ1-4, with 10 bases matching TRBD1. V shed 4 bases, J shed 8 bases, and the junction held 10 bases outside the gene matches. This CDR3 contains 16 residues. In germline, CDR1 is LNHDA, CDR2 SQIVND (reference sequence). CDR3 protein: CASSTILTGGLEKLFF. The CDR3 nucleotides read TGTGCCAGTAGTACGATTCTGACAGGGGGCTTGGAAAAACTGTTTTTT.

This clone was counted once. The CDR3 DNA is TGTGCCAGTAGTTTCACGGGGGCCCCCATTCGGGAGCAGTTCTTC. Translation: CASSFTGAPIREQFF. V usage is TRBV19 and J usage is TRBJ2-1; D is tentatively TRBD1 or TRBD2 (6 bases each). Germline loops: CDR1 LNHDA, CDR2 SQIVND (reference sequence). V lost 5 bases and J lost 10, with 21 bases in between. CDR3 length equals 15 residues.

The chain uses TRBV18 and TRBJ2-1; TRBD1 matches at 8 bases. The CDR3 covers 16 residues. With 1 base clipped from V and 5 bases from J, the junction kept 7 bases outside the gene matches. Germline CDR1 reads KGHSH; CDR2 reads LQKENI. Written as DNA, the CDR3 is TGTGCCAGCTCACCACTCGGGACAGGAACTAACAATGAGCAGTTCTTC. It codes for CASSPLGTGTNNEQFF.

The CDR3 spells CATSRDRGYNEQFF. For the CDR3, the DNA is TGTGCCACCAGCAGAGATAGGGGGTACAATGAGCAGTTCTTC. This chain uses TRBV15 with TRBJ2-1; tentative D call: TRBD1 (6 bases). The V end was cut by 0 bases, the J end by 4 bases, with 7 bases between. The CDR3 has 14 residues. Germline assignment: CDR1 LNHNV and CDR2 YYDKDF (reference sequence). Full variable domain (remainder filled in from reference TRBV15 and TRBJ2-1): DAMVIQNPRYQVTQFGKPVTLSCSQTLNHNVMYWYQQKSSQAPKLLFHYYDKDFNNEADTPDNFQSRRPNTSFCFLDIRSPGLGDTAMYLCATSRDRGYNEQFFGPGTRLTVL.

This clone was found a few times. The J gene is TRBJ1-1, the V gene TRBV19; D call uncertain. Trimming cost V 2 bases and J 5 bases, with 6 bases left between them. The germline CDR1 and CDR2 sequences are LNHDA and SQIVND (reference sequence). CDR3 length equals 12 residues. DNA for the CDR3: TGTGCCAGTAGTATACGGGAAACTGAAGCTTTCTTT. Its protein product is CASSIRETEAFF.